A single sample is the source of the 3 T cell receptor beta chains below, sequenced in a study of T cell responses to AZD1222 COVID-19 vaccine. Libraries were prepared by immunoSEQ multiplex PCR; TCRdb keeps only in-frame clonotypes and omits some of them. In the table there are about 99,000 clones, 80% to 95% of which are singletons. Material: peripheral blood, obtained 28 days after the second AZD1222 dose. These TCRs come from an adult who received the AZD1222 COVID-19 vaccine.

This clone was counted a few times. This sequence joins TRBV5-1 and TRBJ2-7; TRBD1 agrees at 10 bases. Per the germline V gene, CDR1 is SGHRS and CDR2 is YFSETQ. With V trimmed by 2 bases and J by 0 bases, 11 bases remained unmatched. The CDR3 length is 18 residues. The CDR3 region is CASSLPPLDRGFSYEQYF. CDR3 DNA: TGCGCCAGCAGCTTACCCCCTCTGGACAGGGGGTTCTCCTACGAGCAGTACTTC.

This rearrangement joins TRBV11-2 to TRBJ2-5; D is possibly TRBD1 (6 bases). CDR1 and CDR2 (germline): SGHAT, FQNNGV. Trimming stripped 1 base from V and 5 bases from J, with 17 bases between. This CDR3 spans 16 amino acids. The CDR3 spells CASSLAGQFPRETQYF. Written as DNA, the CDR3 is TGTGCCAGCAGCTTAGCAGGACAGTTTCCGAGGGAGACCCAGTACTTC.

The V and J genes are TRBV29-1 and TRBJ2-3; 7 bases match TRBD1. CDR1 is SQVTM, CDR2 ANQGSEA, per germline. V lost 3 bases and J lost 8; bases outside the gene matches: 2. This CDR3 spans 11 amino acids. The CDR3, as DNA: TGCAGCGTTGACTCAGGGGGTACGCAGTATTTT. Translating it yields CSVDSGGTQYF.